This T cell receptor (beta chain) was sequenced during a study of control samples from healthy donors and cancer patients. Germline assignment: CDR1 LNHDA and CDR2 SQIVND (reference sequence). J gave up 4 bases and V 4 bases, and 12 bases lay outside the gene matches. The CDR3 runs to 16 residues. Generated by immunoSEQ multiplex PCR, the TCRdb table keeps only in-frame clones and is missing some. The table includes some 150,000 clones, approximately 94% detected once. Source material: blood. This receptor was identified in a man aged 35 to 55 in good health. The chain has TRBV19 and TRBJ1-1; 7 bases agree with TRBD1. This CDR3 reads CASSTRGSSGGTEAFF. The CDR3 coding sequence is TGTGCCAGTAGTACCAGGGGGTCCTCGGGGGGCACTGAAGCTTTCTTT.